This T cell receptor beta chain was sequenced in a study of shared clonotypes between healthy human individuals. Study context: Donor ages ranged 18 to 49 years: two women, a few men.

Details on this clone: Its antigen remains unknown.

Method: immunoSEQ multiplex PCR; TCRdb's copy keeps in-frame clones and lacks some. The sample includes about 1.1 million clones, approximately 80% of them seen just once. This CDR3 contains 13 residues. Germline V gene lookup returns CDR1 MDHEN and CDR2 SYDVKM. V shed 3 bases and J shed 7 bases, with 12 bases lying between them. General observations from the study: The researchers took only blood, and tissue repertoires probably look different.

Sequenced material: memory CD4+ T cells from PBMCs. Regarding subset: CD45RA-negative fraction. The chain employs TRBV28 and TRBJ1-1; a possible D gene is TRBD1 (6 bases). The sequence derives from a man younger than 30 in good health. Some clones in this sample may be carry-over from other donors' samples. As DNA, the CDR3 is TGTGCCAGCAGTTTGGGGGGGCGGGTTGAAGCTTTCTTT. This sequence encodes CASSLGGRVEAFF.